A few counts support the clone carrying this TCR beta chain. The sample is drawn from a study of early T cells in non-severe SARS-CoV-2 infection. TCRdb reprocessed the 5' RACE reads via MiXCR and lists one record per CDR3 protein. The profile shows roughly 99,000 distinct CDR3 sequences, less than 15% of them singletons. The germline V gene encodes CDR1 SEHNR and CDR2 FQNEAQ (reference sequence). The junction had 5 bases not matched to a gene; V was cut back by 5 bases and J by 7 bases. The CDR3 covers 14 residues. The source is an adult who was a healthcare worker with PCR-confirmed SARS-CoV-2 infection or an uninfected control (not recorded which). The sample here was whole blood, taken at baseline. The chain recombines TRBV7-9 with TRBJ2-1; 10 positions agree with TRBD2. CDR3 region: CASSAKGLANEQFF. The CDR3, as DNA: TGTGCCAGCAGCGCCAAGGGACTAGCGAATGAGCAGTTCTTC.